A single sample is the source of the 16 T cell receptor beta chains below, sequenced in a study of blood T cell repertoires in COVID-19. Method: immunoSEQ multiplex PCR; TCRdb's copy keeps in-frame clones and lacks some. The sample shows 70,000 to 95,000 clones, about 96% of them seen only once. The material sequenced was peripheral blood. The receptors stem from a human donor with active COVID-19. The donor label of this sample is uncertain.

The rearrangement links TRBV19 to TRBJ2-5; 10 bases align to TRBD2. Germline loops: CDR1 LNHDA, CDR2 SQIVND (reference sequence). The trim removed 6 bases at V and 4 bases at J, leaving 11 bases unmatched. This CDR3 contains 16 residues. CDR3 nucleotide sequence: TGTGCCAGTAGCATTTCTAGCGGGGGCGGGATAGAGACCCAGTACTTC. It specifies CASSISSGGGIETQYF.

CDR3 nucleotides: TGTGCCAGCAGTGAATCGGGAGGGGGGGACTATGGCTACACCTTC. It is translated as CASSESGGGDYGYTF. The J gene is TRBJ1-2, the V gene TRBV6-1, with D possibly being TRBD1 (6 bases). Germline CDR1 and CDR2: MNHNS and SASEGT. The CDR3 totals 15 residues. Trimming pared 2 bases from V and 3 bases from J, leaving 13 bases between.

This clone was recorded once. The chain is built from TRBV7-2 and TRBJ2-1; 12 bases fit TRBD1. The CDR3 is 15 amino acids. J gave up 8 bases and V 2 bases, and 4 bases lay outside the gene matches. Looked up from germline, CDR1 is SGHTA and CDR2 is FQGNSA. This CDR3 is CASSLWGQGAYEQFF. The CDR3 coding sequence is TGTGCCAGCAGCTTATGGGGACAGGGGGCCTATGAGCAGTTCTTC.

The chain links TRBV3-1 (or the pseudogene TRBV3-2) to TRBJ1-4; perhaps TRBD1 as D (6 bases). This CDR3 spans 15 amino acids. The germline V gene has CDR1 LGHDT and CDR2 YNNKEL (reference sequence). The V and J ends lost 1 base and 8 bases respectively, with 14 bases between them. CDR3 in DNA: TGTGCCAGCAGCCAAGTGCGACGAGGGGGAGAAAAACTGTTTTTT. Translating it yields CASSQVRRGGEKLFF.

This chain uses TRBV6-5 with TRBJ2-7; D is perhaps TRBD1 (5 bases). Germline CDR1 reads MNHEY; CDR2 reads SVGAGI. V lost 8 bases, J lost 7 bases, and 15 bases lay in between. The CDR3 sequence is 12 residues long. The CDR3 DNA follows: TGTGCCAGCCTGCTGGGGCGGTGGGAGCAGTACTTC. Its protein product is CASLLGRWEQYF.

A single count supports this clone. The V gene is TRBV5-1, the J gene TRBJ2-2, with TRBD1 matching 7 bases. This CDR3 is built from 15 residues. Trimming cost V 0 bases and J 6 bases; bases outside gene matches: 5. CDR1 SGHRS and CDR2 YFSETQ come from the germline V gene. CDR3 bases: TGCGCCAGCAGCTTGGGAGGACAGGCGCCCGGGGAGCTGTTTTTT. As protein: CASSLGGQAPGELFF.

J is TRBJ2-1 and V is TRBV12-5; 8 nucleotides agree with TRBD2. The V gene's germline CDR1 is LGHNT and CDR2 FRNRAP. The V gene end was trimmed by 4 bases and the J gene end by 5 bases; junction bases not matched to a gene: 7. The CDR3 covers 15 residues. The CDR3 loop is CASGWEAGGNNEQFF. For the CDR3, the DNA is TGTGCTAGTGGTTGGGAGGCGGGGGGCAACAATGAGCAGTTCTTC.

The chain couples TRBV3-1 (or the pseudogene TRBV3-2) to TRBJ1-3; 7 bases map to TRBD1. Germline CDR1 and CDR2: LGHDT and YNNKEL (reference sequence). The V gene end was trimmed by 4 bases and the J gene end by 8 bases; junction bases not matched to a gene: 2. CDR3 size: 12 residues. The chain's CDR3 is CASSPDRDTIYF. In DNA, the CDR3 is TGTGCCAGCAGCCCCGACAGGGACACCATATATTTT.

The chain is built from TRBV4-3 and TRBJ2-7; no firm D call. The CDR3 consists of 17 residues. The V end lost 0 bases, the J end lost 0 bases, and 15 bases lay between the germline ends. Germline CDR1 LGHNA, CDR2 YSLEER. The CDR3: CASSQESSSHYSYEQYF. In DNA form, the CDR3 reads TGCGCCAGCAGCCAAGAGTCTTCTTCCCACTACTCCTACGAGCAGTACTTC.

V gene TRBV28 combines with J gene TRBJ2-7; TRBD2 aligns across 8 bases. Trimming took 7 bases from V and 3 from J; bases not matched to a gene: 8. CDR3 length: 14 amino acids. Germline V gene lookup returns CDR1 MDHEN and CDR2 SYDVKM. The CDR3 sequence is CASKAPGTSYEQYF. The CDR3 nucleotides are TGTGCCAGCAAGGCCCCCGGGACTAGCTACGAGCAGTACTTC.

In DNA, the CDR3 is TGTGCCAGCAGTCACCTAGGGGTAAATGAGCAGTTCTTC. It specifies CASSHLGVNEQFF. V gene TRBV12-3 or TRBV12-4 combines with J gene TRBJ2-1; D might be TRBD1 (5 bases). Trimming stripped 5 bases from V and 7 bases from J, with 12 bases between. The CDR3 sequence is 13 residues long.

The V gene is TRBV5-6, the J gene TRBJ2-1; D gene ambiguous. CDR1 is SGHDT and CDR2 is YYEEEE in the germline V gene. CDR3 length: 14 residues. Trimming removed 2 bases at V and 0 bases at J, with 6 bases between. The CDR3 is CASSFSFSYNEQFF. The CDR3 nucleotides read TGTGCCAGCAGCTTTAGCTTCTCCTACAATGAGCAGTTCTTC.

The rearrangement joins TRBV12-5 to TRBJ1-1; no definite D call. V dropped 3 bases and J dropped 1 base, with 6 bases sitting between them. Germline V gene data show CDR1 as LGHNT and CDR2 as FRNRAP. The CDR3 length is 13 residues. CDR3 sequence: CASGFEGNTEAFF. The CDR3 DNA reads TGTGCTAGTGGTTTTGAGGGGAACACTGAAGCTTTCTTT.

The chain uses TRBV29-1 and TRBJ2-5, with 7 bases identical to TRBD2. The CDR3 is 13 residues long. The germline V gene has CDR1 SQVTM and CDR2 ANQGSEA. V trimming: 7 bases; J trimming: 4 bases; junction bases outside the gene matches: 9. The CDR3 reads CSALAGGGETQYF. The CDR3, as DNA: TGCAGCGCCTTAGCGGGTGGGGGAGAGACCCAGTACTTC.

CDR3 amino acids: CASSQVVGVNQPQHF. The CDR3 region has the DNA TGCGCCAGCAGCCAAGTGGTAGGGGTTAATCAGCCCCAGCATTTT. J is TRBJ1-5 and V is TRBV4-3, with a weak D call TRBD1 (5 bases). Germline V gives CDR1 LGHNA, CDR2 YSLEER. V dropped 1 base and J dropped 4 bases, with 11 bases sitting between them. The CDR3 sequence is 15 residues long.

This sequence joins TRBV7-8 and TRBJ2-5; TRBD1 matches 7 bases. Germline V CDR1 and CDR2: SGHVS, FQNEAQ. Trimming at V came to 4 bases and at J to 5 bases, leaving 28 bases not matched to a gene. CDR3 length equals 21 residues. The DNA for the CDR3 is TGTGCCAGCAGCTCAAGTGCACTCTCCGGGACAGTACCCTTCGATTGGGAGACCCAGTACTTC. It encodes CASSSSALSGTVPFDWETQYF. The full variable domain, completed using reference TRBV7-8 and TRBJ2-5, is GAGVSQSPRYKVAKRGQDVALRCDPISGHVSLFWYQQALGQGPEFLTYFQNEAQLDKSGLPSDRFFAERPEGSVSTLKIQRTQQEDSAVYLCASSSSALSGTVPFDWETQYFGPGTRLLVL.